Here is one T cell receptor beta chain with its context. This clonotype has only a few counts. It has no known antigen specificity. The input lacks base qualities; no much larger clone sits a single base away. This sample is drawn from a study of blood T cells in healthy people across ages (dated by TCRdb to between 2015 and 2016). Study-level background: In model experiments, template switching captured roughly one uniquely barcoded TCR beta cDNA molecule for every two T cells. To track age-related changes in TCR beta repertoire diversity, the study relied on deep sequencing normalized with unique cDNA molecular identifiers. The donors were divided into four age groups: young (average approximately 16 years), middle-aged (almost 40), aged (approximately 62) and long-lived (roughly 82). Donors of different ages were randomly distributed across sequencing lanes to avoid experimental bias. Two additional independent replicas of 1 million unique cDNA reads from the same blood draw were analyzed for two donors (one aged 18 to 30 and one aged 80 or older).

The donors were roughly 39 Caucasian individuals from Russia, aged roughly 6 to 90 years, who were systemically healthy. Each donor gave about 11 milliliters of peripheral blood, drawn into EDTA-treated Vacutainer tubes. PBMCs were isolated by Ficoll-Paque density-gradient centrifugation, with at least 6 million obtained per sample. Total RNA, at least 5.5 micrograms per sample, was extracted from PBMCs with Trizol reagent. The percentages of naive CD45RAhigh/CD27high T cells were determined by flow cytometry on a PBMC aliquot from every donor. The protocol used for the library was 5' RACE. The reads were generated on an Illumina HiSeq 2500. The second PCR ran for roughly 7 to 12 cycles and used a J-beta primer mix along with a sample-barcoded 5' primer. A unique molecular identifier was introduced onto each TCR beta cDNA molecule by a template-switch 5' adaptor carrying 12 random nucleotides. At least 2.5 million CDR3-containing paired-end reads were obtained from each sample. First-strand cDNA was synthesized from all RNA with the Mint cDNA synthesis kit, primed by a TRBC-specific oligonucleotide. Following uracil-DNA glycosylase treatment, a first 18-cycle PCR with universal primers M1SS and BC2_uni_R was performed on all cDNA. Under the source paper's analysis protocol: For normalization, 1 million high-quality reads, each with a distinct molecular identifier, were randomly selected from each sample. Reads with shared molecular identifiers were discarded instead of being binned into consensus sequences. CDR3 identification, clonotype clustering and error correction used MiTCR with a Q25 quality threshold and the strictest error-elimination algorithm. A nonparametric unseen species model using Euler transformation provided a lower-bound estimate of total TCR beta diversity. Starting from the raw public reads, TCRdb applied fastp trimming at Q25, assembled clones with MiXCR and retained in-frame beta chains. Each CDR3 protein gets just one entry, which takes the most common genes and DNA from the rows behind it. The authors' filters were not applied to this entry. This sample comprises under 1,000,000 distinct CDR3 sequences, approximately 35% of them detected only once. The ten largest clones capture over 10% of the sample.

The CDR3 contains 16 residues, cysteine and phenylalanine counted. Just CDR3 DNA is preserved here, 48 bases in frame from base 1. For CDR1 and CDR2, the germline V gene lists SQVTM and ANQGSEA. General findings and caveats noted by the study authors: Total diversity estimates from one million sequenced T cells were considered lower bounds and underestimates. Conclusive comparison of naive and antigen-experienced compartments was prevented by the profiling of bulk unsorted PBMCs. A strong correlation was found between observed TCR beta diversity and the percentage of naive T cells measured by flow cytometry. As age increased, observed TCR beta diversity per million T cells dropped in a roughly linear way, and a significant reduction was already evident by age 40. Because donor CMV infection status was unknown, age-related changes in expanded clonotypes were potentially confounded. Compared with the aged group, the long-lived group had more naive CD4+ T cells, fewer expanded clones and increased TCR diversity, suggesting age selection.

Sequenced sample: blood. The V and J segments used are TRBV29-1 and TRBJ2-1, with the D call tentatively TRBD1 or TRBD2, each fitting 5 bases. The end of the DNA fits TRBJ2-7 better, so the J call may be wrong. This TCR was sampled from a man aged 18 to 29 in good health. The bases are TGCAGCGTTGAGGGGGACGACTTGAGCTCCTACAATGAGCAGTACTTC. Its translation is CSVEGDDLSSYNEQYF.